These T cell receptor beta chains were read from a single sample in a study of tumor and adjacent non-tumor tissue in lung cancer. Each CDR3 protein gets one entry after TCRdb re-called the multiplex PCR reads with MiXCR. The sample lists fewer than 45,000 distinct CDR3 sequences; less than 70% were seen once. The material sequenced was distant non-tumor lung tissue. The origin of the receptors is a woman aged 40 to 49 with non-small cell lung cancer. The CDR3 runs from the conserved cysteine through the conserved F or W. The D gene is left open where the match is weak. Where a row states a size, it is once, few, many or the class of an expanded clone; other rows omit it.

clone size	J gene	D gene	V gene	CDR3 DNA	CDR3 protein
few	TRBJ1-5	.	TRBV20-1	TGCAGTGCAAGGACAGCTACTCAGCCCCAGCATTTT	CSARTATQPQHF
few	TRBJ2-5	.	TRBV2	TGTGCCAGCAGTGAAGGACCGGGGACCCAAGAGACCCAGTACTTC	CASSEGPGTQETQYF
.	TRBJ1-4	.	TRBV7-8	TGTGCTAGCAGTTCAGAGGCGGACGGGGAAAAACTGTTTTTT	CASSSEADGEKLFF
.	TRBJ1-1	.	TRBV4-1	TGCGCCAGCAGAGGGGGGACTGATGTTTTCTTT	CASRGGTDVFF
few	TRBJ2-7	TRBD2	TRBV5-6	TGTGTCAGCAGTTCTAGACTAGCGGGGGATTACGAGCAGTACTTC	CVSSSRLAGDYEQYF
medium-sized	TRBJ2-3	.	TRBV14	TGTGCCAGCAGCATGTCGGGGGAGTCAGATACGCAGTATTTT	CASSMSGESDTQYF
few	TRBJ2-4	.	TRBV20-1	TGCAGTGCTAGAGATGACGGAGCCAAAAACATTCAGTACTTC	CSARDDGAKNIQYF
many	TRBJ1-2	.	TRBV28	TGTGCCAGCAGCCACAGATATGGCTACACCTTC	CASSHRYGYTF
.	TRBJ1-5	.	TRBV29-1	TGCAGCGCGGAGCAGGGACTCAATCAGCCCCAGCATTTT	CSAEQGLNQPQHF
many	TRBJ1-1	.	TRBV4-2	TGTGCCAGCAGCCAAGATGGTCTCCTCCGGGAGTTGACTGAAGCTTTCTTT	CASSQDGLLRELTEAFF
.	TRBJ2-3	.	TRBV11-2	TGTGCCTGCAGCTTAGATGGAGGTTGGGGGGCTAGCACAGATACGCAGTATTTT	CACSLDGGWGASTDTQYF
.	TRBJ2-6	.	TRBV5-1	TGCGCCAGCAGATCGCGGAGGGAAGGGGCCAACGTCCTGACTTTC	CASRSRREGANVLTF
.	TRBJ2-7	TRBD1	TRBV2	TGTGCCAGCAAGGACAGGGCCGCCTACGAGCAGTACTTC	CASKDRAAYEQYF
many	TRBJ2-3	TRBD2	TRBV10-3	TGTGCCATCAGTCTGGCGGGAGGGCATGGAGATACGCAGTATTTT	CAISLAGGHGDTQYF
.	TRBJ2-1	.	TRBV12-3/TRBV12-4	TGTGCCAGCAGTTCCGGCAGGGCCCCCTACAATGAGCAGTTCTTC	CASSSGRAPYNEQFF
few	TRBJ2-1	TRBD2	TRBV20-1	TGCAGTGCCACTAGCGGGGGGACCGTGGATGAGCAGTTCTTC	CSATSGGTVDEQFF
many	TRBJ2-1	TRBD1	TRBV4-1	TGCGCCAGCAGCCAAGAAGGGGGCGGCAATGAGCAGTTCTTC	CASSQEGGGNEQFF
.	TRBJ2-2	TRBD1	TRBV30	TGTGCCTGGAACAGGGGCCCGAACACCGGGGAGCTGTTTTTT	CAWNRGPNTGELFF
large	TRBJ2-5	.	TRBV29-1	TGCAGCGTTCTGGAGGGCCCGGAGACCCAGTACTTC	CSVLEGPETQYF
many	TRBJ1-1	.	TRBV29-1	TGCAGCGTTGGCCCGCGGACATCGAACACTGAAGCTTTCTTT	CSVGPRTSNTEAFF
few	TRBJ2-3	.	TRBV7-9	TGTGCCAGCAGCTTAGCAGGAAATACGCAGTATTTT	CASSLAGNTQYF
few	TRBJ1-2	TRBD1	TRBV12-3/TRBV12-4	TGTGCCAGCAGCGGGCTTGACAGGGGGAGAGGCTACACCTTC	CASSGLDRGRGYTF
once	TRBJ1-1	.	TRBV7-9	TGTGCCAGCAGCCCCCAGAATAGTGAAGCTTTCTTT	CASSPQNSEAFF
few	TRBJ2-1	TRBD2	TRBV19	TGTGCCAGTAGTATATCTTCTGGGAGGGATGAGCAGTTCTTC	CASSISSGRDEQFF
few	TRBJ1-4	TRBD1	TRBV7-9	TGTGACAGCAGCAAAGGGACAGGGCTGGGTGAAAAACTGTTTTTT	CDSSKGTGLGEKLFF
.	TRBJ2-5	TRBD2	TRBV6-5	TGTGCCAGCAGTTCTTGGACTAGCACGGAGACCCAGTACTTC	CASSSWTSTETQYF
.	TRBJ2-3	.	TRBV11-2	TGTGCTAGCAGCCCTCTAAGCGCGGTAGATACGCAGTGTTTT	CASSPLSAVDTQCF
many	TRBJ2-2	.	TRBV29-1	TGCAGCGTTGCATCGGGGGTGCTCGGGGAGCTGTTTTTT	CSVASGVLGELFF